This is a list of T cell receptor beta chains from one sample in a study of PD-L1 blockade in urothelial cancer. The assay was immunoSEQ multiplex PCR, and TCRdb's table has in-frame clones only and misses some. This repertoire shows about 80,000 clones, 75% to 90% found once; its top ten account for around 5%. The material was PBMCs, obtained around atezolizumab (anti-PD-L1) treatment. Receptor source: a woman aged 70-85 years with urothelial cancer. CDR3s include the opening cysteine and the closing phenylalanine or tryptophan. The D gene is left open where the match is weak. The size of a clone is reported for some rows only, either as once, few or many, or as a class for expanded clones.

len,d_gene,j_gene,abundance,v_gene,CDR3nt,CDR3aa
15,NA,TRBJ2-3,few,TRBV5-1,TGCGCCAGCAGCTTGGGGCAAACCCTCACAGATACGCAGTATTTT,CASSLGQTLTDTQYF
17,TRBD1,TRBJ2-3,NA,TRBV19,TGTGCCAGTAGTAGGACAGGCACTCCCCCAAGCACAGATACGCAGTATTTT,CASSRTGTPPSTDTQYF
16,TRBD2,TRBJ2-7,NA,TRBV6-6,TGTGCCAGCTGGGGGGGCTCTAGCGGGAGTTCCTACGAGCAGTACTTC,CASWGGSSGSSYEQYF
19,TRBD1,TRBJ2-3,NA,TRBV19,TGTGCCAGTAGTTCCGGGACAGGGTTTCTAGGAGGGGGCACAGATACGCAGTATTTT,CASSSGTGFLGGGTDTQYF
15,TRBD1,TRBJ1-2,NA,TRBV7-2,TGTGCCAGCAGCCGCGCAACAGGGGCCCGGAGGGGCTACACCTTC,CASSRATGARRGYTF
13,TRBD1,TRBJ1-2,NA,TRBV19,TGTGCCAGTAGTATCCAGGGGGAGGATGGCTACACCTTC,CASSIQGEDGYTF
15,TRBD2,TRBJ2-1,NA,TRBV13,TGTGCCAGCAGCCCCGGACTAGCGGGGAAGAATGAGCAGTTCTTC,CASSPGLAGKNEQFF
15,NA,TRBJ1-6,NA,TRBV7-6,TGTGCCAGCAGCTTAGATCCGGGTTGGAATTCACCCCTCCACTTT,CASSLDPGWNSPLHF
17,TRBD2,TRBJ2-1,NA,TRBV5-1,TGCGCCAGCAGCCAACGGCGCCGGACTAGCGGCTACAATGAGCAGTTCTTC,CASSQRRRTSGYNEQFF
16,NA,TRBJ1-2,NA,TRBV7-2,TGTGCCAGCAGCTTAGGGGTCGGGGGAAAAGTAGTTGGCTACACCTTC,CASSLGVGGKVVGYTF
19,TRBD2,TRBJ2-5,NA,TRBV5-6,TGTGCCAGCAGCCCCGCCCTCTTACTAGCGGGGGAAAAACAAGAGACCCAGTACTTC,CASSPALLLAGEKQETQYF
16,NA,TRBJ2-1,NA,TRBV9,TGTGCCAGCAGCGTAGGACTCGGGGAACCGTACAATGAGCAGTTCTTC,CASSVGLGEPYNEQFF
16,NA,TRBJ2-5,NA,TRBV11-2,TGTGCCAGCAGCCTAAACGCCGGGACATTACAAGAGACCCAGTACTTC,CASSLNAGTLQETQYF
14,TRBD2,TRBJ2-7,NA,TRBV2,TGTGCCAGCATAATAGCGGGAGGGCGCCGCGAGCAGTACTTC,CASIIAGGRREQYF
15,TRBD1,TRBJ1-1,few,TRBV4-2,TGTGCCAGCAGCCAAGAAGAAGGACAGGGCACTGAAGCTTTCTTT,CASSQEEGQGTEAFF
16,TRBD1,TRBJ2-5,NA,TRBV29-1,TGCAGCGTCGCGAAACGAACCGGGACAGGGGGAGAGACCCAGTACTTC,CSVAKRTGTGGETQYF
16,NA,TRBJ2-1,few,TRBV5-1,TGCGCCAGCAGCGAATTGTGGAGCGCATCCTACAATGAGCAGTTCTTC,CASSELWSASYNEQFF
15,NA,TRBJ1-2,once,TRBV7-2,TGTGCCAGCAGCTGGGAGTTTGGAGCGCCGGGCGGCTACACCTTC,CASSWEFGAPGGYTF
12,NA,TRBJ2-3,NA,TRBV11-2,TGTGCCAGCAGCTTCAACACAGATACGCAGTATTTT,CASSFNTDTQYF
14,NA,TRBJ2-7,NA,TRBV2,TGTGCCAGCAGTCGAACAGGGGAGGTGGGCGAGCAGTACTTC,CASSRTGEVGEQYF
14,NA,TRBJ2-5,NA,TRBV5-1,TGCGCCAGCACCCCTGGACTGTCGCAAGAGGCCCAGTACTTC,CASTPGLSQEAQYF
14,NA,TRBJ1-2,NA,TRBV5-6,TGTGCCAGCAGCCTGGGTCCGGGTCCCTATGGCTACACCTTC,CASSLGPGPYGYTF
14,TRBD2,TRBJ2-7,NA,TRBV5-1,TGCGCCAGCAGCTTGGCCGAGGTAGCGGGAGTGCAGTACTTC,CASSLAEVAGVQYF
14,NA,TRBJ1-2,NA,TRBV6-6,TGTGCCAGCAGGGGTTTGGGGGGGTTGGGTGGCTACACCTTC,CASRGLGGLGGYTF
14,NA,TRBJ2-7,few,TRBV9,TGTGCCAGCAGCGTAGGGGGCTTTAGGTACGAGCAGTACTTC,CASSVGGFRYEQYF
14,NA,TRBJ1-1,once,TRBV5-1,TGCGCCAGCAGCGGAGGATCCGTCGGCACTGAAGCTTTCTTT,CASSGGSVGTEAFF
18,NA,TRBJ1-2,NA,TRBV4-3,TGCGCCAGCAGCCAAGATCAAGGGGTTGGGGTATATATCTATGGCTACACCTTC,CASSQDQGVGVYIYGYTF
16,TRBD1,TRBJ1-5,NA,TRBV7-8,TGTGCCAGCAGCCCAAGCCCCCAGGGGGCCAATCAGCCCCAGCATTTT,CASSPSPQGANQPQHF
16,NA,TRBJ1-3,NA,TRBV7-6,TGTGCCAGCAGCTTAGCGCCCCAGGCGGGGGGGAACACCATATATTTT,CASSLAPQAGGNTIYF
15,NA,TRBJ2-2,NA,TRBV10-1,TGCGCCAGCAGTGAGAGTTTAGGGGGCACCGGGGAGCTGTTTTTT,CASSESLGGTGELFF
14,NA,TRBJ2-2,NA,TRBV11-2,TGTGCCAGCAGCCAAGGGGTAGTTACCGGGGAGCTGTTTTTT,CASSQGVVTGELFF
16,NA,TRBJ2-1,NA,TRBV15,TGTGCCACCAGCAGTGAATGGAGGGGCCTTTCGAATGAGCAGTTCTTC,CATSSEWRGLSNEQFF
15,TRBD2,TRBJ2-3,NA,TRBV30,TGTGCCTGGAGTGTGACTAGCGGGGGAACAGATACGCAGTATTTT,CAWSVTSGGTDTQYF
15,NA,TRBJ2-5,NA,TRBV6-1,TGTGCCAGCAGCCCTTTAGGAGCGGTCCAAGAGACCCAATACTTC,CASSPLGAVQETQYF
16,NA,TRBJ1-3,once,TRBV6-5,TGTGCCAGCAGTTACGGTATCGGGAGCTCTGGAAACACCATATATTTT,CASSYGIGSSGNTIYF
14,TRBD1,TRBJ2-5,NA,TRBV5-6,TGTGCCAGCAGCTCGAGGGACAGGGGCCAGACCCAGTACTTC,CASSSRDRGQTQYF
16,NA,TRBJ1-2,NA,TRBV19,TGTGCCAGTAGTCCTCAGGACAGCTACCTGAACTATGGCTACACCTTC,CASSPQDSYLNYGYTF
13,NA,TRBJ2-3,once,TRBV6-4,TGTGCCAGCAGTGACCAGGGCACAGATACGCAGTATTTT,CASSDQGTDTQYF
15,TRBD2,TRBJ2-7,NA,TRBV2,TGTGCCAGCAGTGGACCTGAGGGGAGGGCCTACGAGCAGTACTTC,CASSGPEGRAYEQYF
15,TRBD2,TRBJ2-7,NA,TRBV6-5,TGTGCCAGCAGATATTTAGCGGGAGGCGAGGCCGAGCAGTACTTC,CASRYLAGGEAEQYF
16,TRBD1,TRBJ2-3,NA,TRBV5-6,TGTGCCAGCAGCTTGATCCGGGACAGGAGCACAGATACGCAGTATTTT,CASSLIRDRSTDTQYF
17,TRBD2,TRBJ2-3,once,TRBV5-1,TGCGCCAGCAGCTTGGAGACTAGCGGTGGGGTTATGGATACGCAGTATTTT,CASSLETSGGVMDTQYF
15,NA,TRBJ1-1,NA,TRBV5-6,TGTGCCAGCAGCTTAACAAACAGGGCGAACACTGAAGCTTTCTTT,CASSLTNRANTEAFF